The clone carrying this T cell receptor beta chain was seen at least ten times. The data stem from a study of shared clonotypes between healthy human individuals. Assay used: immunoSEQ multiplex PCR; TCRdb lists only in-frame clones, some missing. The sample holds over 950,000 clones; around three quarters are singletons and the top ten take 0.89%. The V gene's germline CDR1 is SGHNT and CDR2 YENEEA. The CDR3 is 14 amino acids. J lost 11 bases, V lost 3 bases, and 9 bases had no gene match. The rearrangement joins TRBV11-3 to TRBJ2-3, with TRBD2 matching 9 bases. The sequence came from a man between 18 and 29 years old in good health. Some clones in this sample may be carry-over from other donors' samples. The sample taken for sequencing was memory CD4+ T cells from PBMCs. Subset in this sample: CD45RA-negative fraction. The CDR3 nucleotides are TGTGCCAGCAGCTTCTCGCGGGAGGGGGATTTGCAGTATTTT. This sequence encodes CASSFSREGDLQYF.